The 3 T cell receptor beta chains below come from one sample, sequenced in a study of blood T cell repertoires in COVID-19. Data came from immunoSEQ multiplex PCR; TCRdb stores just in-frame clones and leaves some out. The sample comprises around 160,000 clones, 75% to 90% of which are singletons, and about 6% rests with the top ten. Material for sequencing was peripheral blood. The receptors originated from a man older than 75 with acute or convalescent COVID-19.

J is TRBJ1-1 and V is TRBV6-5; D is unresolved. V was cut by 5 bases and J by 4 bases, with 11 bases left in between. This CDR3 contains 13 residues. Germline V gene lookup returns CDR1 MNHEY and CDR2 SVGAGI. CDR3 region: CASSTLPGTEAFF. For the CDR3, the DNA is TGTGCCAGCAGTACACTGCCGGGCACTGAAGCTTTCTTT.

The rearrangement links TRBV5-1 to TRBJ2-5, with D maybe TRBD2 (6 bases). Per germline, CDR1 SGHRS and CDR2 YFSETQ. Trimming pared 4 bases from V and 5 bases from J, leaving 18 bases between. The length of the CDR3 is 15 residues. The CDR3 DNA is TGCGCCAGCAGCGTCGCTGGAGGGCGGCGGGAGACCCAGTACTTC. Its protein product is CASSVAGGRRETQYF.

CDR3 coding DNA: TGTGCCACCAGCAGGGGACTGCCCGCCTACGAGCAGTACTTC. As protein: CATSRGLPAYEQYF. The chain has TRBV15 and TRBJ2-7, with D perhaps matching TRBD2 (6 bases). The CDR3 consists of 14 residues. Germline CDR1 reads LNHNV; CDR2 reads YYDKDF (reference sequence). Trimming removed 3 bases at V and 2 bases at J, with 11 bases between.